This T cell receptor beta chain was retrieved from a study of radiotherapy plus CTLA-4 blockade in lung cancer. Data came from immunoSEQ multiplex PCR; TCRdb stores just in-frame clones and leaves some out. The data show 20,000 to 30,000 clones, with over 55% seen just once and 2.5% to 3.5% held by the top ten. The CDR3 covers 16 residues. Trimming cost V 5 bases and J 3 bases, with 17 bases left between them. Germline V gene sequence: CDR1 SGHTA, CDR2 FQGNSA. This clone counts as medium-sized. The receptor comes from a human donor with non-small cell lung cancer whose response to radiotherapy plus ipilimumab could not be evaluated. The rearrangement joins TRBV7-2 to TRBJ1-5; D remains unclear. The sample consisted of peripheral blood, taken from a patient treated with radiotherapy plus ipilimumab. Written as DNA, the CDR3 is TGTGCCAGCAGCCTTAGCGGGAACCAATTCAATCAGCCCCAGCATTTT. Translation: CASSLSGNQFNQPQHF.